The 11 T cell receptor beta chains in this list originate from one sample, sequenced in a study of blood T cell repertoires in COVID-19. Data came from immunoSEQ multiplex PCR; TCRdb stores just in-frame clones and leaves some out. Of under 200,000 clones listed, around 83% are singletons. The specimen was peripheral blood. The receptors here all came from an older woman who had recovered from COVID-19.

The chain uses TRBV10-3 and TRBJ2-5; the match to TRBD1 covers 10 bases. The V gene end was trimmed by 6 bases and the J gene end by 5 bases; junction bases not matched to a gene: 6. Germline CDR1 is ENHRY and CDR2 is SYGVKD. The CDR3 covers 14 residues. DNA for the CDR3: TGTGCCATCAGGTCGAGGACAGGGGGGGAGACCCAGTACTTC. Its translation is CAIRSRTGGETQYF.

The chain has TRBV6-5 and TRBJ2-7; weak D call: TRBD1 (6 bases). Trimming cost V 7 bases and J 13 bases, with 23 bases left between them. Germline loops: CDR1 MNHEY, CDR2 SVGAGI. The length of the CDR3 is 13 residues. As DNA, the CDR3 is TGTGCCAGCACCTCCCTGGGGCAGGGGTGGCCCTACTTC. The encoded protein is CASTSLGQGWPYF.

The rearrangement links TRBV19 to TRBJ1-2; no reliable D call. Germline values: CDR1 LNHDA, CDR2 SQIVND (reference sequence). V was clipped by 7 bases and J by 1 base, with 16 bases between them. There are 15 residues in the CDR3. The CDR3 sequence: CASTSLGQYNYGYTF. CDR3 sequence (DNA): TGTGCCAGTACCTCCTTGGGCCAATATAACTATGGCTACACCTTC.

This chain uses TRBV15 with TRBJ2-4; a possible D gene is TRBD2 (6 bases). The V gene's germline CDR1 is LNHNV and CDR2 YYDKDF (reference sequence). The V gene lost 3 bases and the J gene lost 0 bases, with 15 bases spanning the gap. The length of the CDR3 is 17 residues. CDR3 sequence reads: CATSSHQQGLAKNIQYF. CDR3 in DNA: TGTGCCACCAGCAGCCATCAGCAGGGACTAGCCAAAAACATTCAGTACTTC. Using reference TRBV15 and TRBJ2-4 for the parts outside the CDR3, the full variable domain is DAMVIQNPRYQVTQFGKPVTLSCSQTLNHNVMYWYQQKSSQAPKLLFHYYDKDFNNEADTPDNFQSRRPNTSFCFLDIRSPGLGDTAMYLCATSSHQQGLAKNIQYFGAGTRLSVL.

The gene calls are TRBV9 and TRBJ2-1, with TRBD2 matching over 12 bases. CDR1 is SGDLS and CDR2 is YYNGEE in the germline V gene. CDR3 length: 16 residues. Germline trimming cut 4 bases from V and 4 bases from J; bases unmatched to any gene: 6. The CDR3 sequence: CASSPTLAGGYNEQFF. The CDR3 DNA follows: TGTGCCAGCAGCCCAACCCTAGCGGGGGGGTACAATGAGCAGTTCTTC.

The chain joins TRBV3-1 (or the pseudogene TRBV3-2) to TRBJ1-1; possible D gene TRBD1, 5 bases. CDR3 size: 14 residues. Germline assignment: CDR1 LGHDT and CDR2 YNNKEL (reference sequence). With 1 base removed from V and 10 bases from J, the gap between germline ends came to 16 bases. In nucleotides, the CDR3 is TGTGCCAGCAGCCAAGTCGGGTCAGCGGGGGGAGCTTTCTTT. Encoded protein: CASSQVGSAGGAFF.

The gene calls are TRBV2 and TRBJ2-3; 7 bases map to TRBD1. Germline V lookup: CDR1 SNHLY, CDR2 FYNNEI. CDR3 size: 17 residues. After removal of 10 bases from V and 2 bases from J, the junction contained 18 bases not matched to a gene. The CDR3 DNA reads as TGTGCCACCCCCCCCGGGGACGGGACAGCTAACACAGATACGCAGTATTTT. Its translation: CATPPGDGTANTDTQYF.

This rearrangement joins TRBV20-1 to TRBJ2-7; D is unresolved. There are 11 residues in the CDR3. V was pared by 6 bases and J by 6 bases, with 12 bases between. The germline gives CDR1 DFQATT, CDR2 SNEGSKA (reference sequence). The CDR3 region has the DNA TGCAGTGCAGAAGCGTTTCGCGAGCAGTACTTC. Its translation: CSAEAFREQYF.

The chain couples TRBV19 to TRBJ2-3, with 8 bases fitting TRBD2. Trimming cost V 10 bases and J 4 bases; bases outside gene matches: 7. There are 13 residues in the CDR3. CDR1 and CDR2 from the germline V gene are LNHDA and SQIVND (reference sequence). The CDR3 sequence: CATSGGDPDTQYF. CDR3 sequence (DNA): TGTGCCACCTCGGGAGGGGACCCAGATACGCAGTATTTT.

The V and J genes are TRBV7-9 and TRBJ2-7; maybe TRBD1 (5 bases). CDR3 length: 13 residues. V lost 4 bases and J 4 bases, leaving 11 bases between the germline ends. Germline lookup yields CDR1 SEHNR and CDR2 FQNEAQ (reference sequence). The CDR3 loop is CASSWGGAYEQYF. The CDR3 bases are TGTGCCAGCAGCTGGGGCGGAGCTTACGAGCAGTACTTC.

This clone has just one count. This chain joins TRBV5-1 and TRBJ1-2; 7 bases line up with TRBD1. The CDR3 consists of 18 residues. Per the germline V gene, CDR1 is SGHRS and CDR2 is YFSETQ. The trim removed 1 base at V and 0 bases at J, leaving 12 bases unmatched. The CDR3 DNA is TGCGCCAGCAGCTTGATGGGGCAGGGGGGAATAACTAACTATGGCTACACCTTC. This gives the protein CASSLMGQGGITNYGYTF.